What follows describes a single T cell receptor beta chain. The germline V and J ends were trimmed by 3 bases and 0 bases, with 18 bases remaining between them. The germline CDR1 and CDR2 sequences are MDHEN and SYDVKM. CDR3 length: 18 amino acids. The sample originates from a study of early T cells in non-severe SARS-CoV-2 infection. Overall study context: Bulk RNA taken from unsorted whole blood was sequenced, leaving chains unpaired.

Researchers tagged individual cDNA molecules with unique molecular identifiers. From the 5' RACE reads, TCRdb called clonotypes with MiXCR, one entry per CDR3 protein. Of roughly 100,000 distinct CDR3 sequences listed, around 12% were seen once; the top ten hold less than 8%. The receptor comes from an adult who was a healthcare worker with PCR-confirmed SARS-CoV-2 infection or an uninfected control (not recorded which). The J gene is TRBJ2-4, the V gene TRBV28; the D gene could be TRBD1 or TRBD2 (6 bases each). Sequencing was carried out using whole blood. In DNA form, the CDR3 reads TGTGCCAGCAGTTTGTGGGGGCTCCGGGACTTAGCCAAAAACATTCAGTACTTC. It is translated as CASSLWGLRDLAKNIQYF. Full variable domain (rest looked up from reference TRBV28 and TRBJ2-4): DVKVTQSSRYLVKRTGEKVFLECVQDMDHENMFWYRQDPGLGLRLIYFSYDVKMKEKGDIPEGYSVSREKKERFSLILESASTNQTSMYLCASSLWGLRDLAKNIQYFGAGTRLSVL.